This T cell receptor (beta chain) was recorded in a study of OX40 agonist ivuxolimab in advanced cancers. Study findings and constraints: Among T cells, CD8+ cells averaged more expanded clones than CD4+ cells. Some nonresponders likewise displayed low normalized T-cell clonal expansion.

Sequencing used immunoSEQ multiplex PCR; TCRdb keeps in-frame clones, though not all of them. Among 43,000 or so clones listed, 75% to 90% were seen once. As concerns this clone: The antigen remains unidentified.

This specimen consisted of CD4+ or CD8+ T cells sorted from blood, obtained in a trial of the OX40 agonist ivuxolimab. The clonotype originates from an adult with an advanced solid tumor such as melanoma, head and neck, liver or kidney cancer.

The CDR3 here is CASSYSKVNEQFF. The CDR3 DNA sequence: TGTGCCAGCAGTTACTCTAAAGTTAATGAGCAGTTCTTC. This sequence joins TRBV6-5 and TRBJ2-1; D is unresolved. V was trimmed by 0 bases and J by 7 bases, leaving 7 bases between them. CDR3 size: 13 residues. CDR1 and CDR2 (germline): MNHEY, SVGAGI.